This TCR beta chain was captured in a study of blood T cells in healthy people across ages (dated by TCRdb to between 2014 and 2016). Concerning the study at large: In model experiments, template switching captured roughly one uniquely barcoded TCR beta cDNA molecule for every two T cells. Age-related changes in TCR beta repertoire diversity were measured in the study by deep sequencing normalized with unique cDNA molecular identifiers. Four age groups were formed from the donors: young (average approximately 17 years), middle-aged (around 41), aged (around 68) and long-lived (around 82). To avoid experimental bias, donors of different ages were distributed randomly across sequencing lanes. Using the same blood draw, the study looked at two additional independent replicas of 1 million unique cDNA reads for two donors, one aged 18 to 30 and the other aged 80 or older. The full study reports these points: Estimates of total diversity based on one million sequenced T cells were regarded as lower bounds and as underestimates. The long-lived group showed more naive CD4+ T cells, fewer expanded clones and increased TCR diversity than the aged group, suggesting age selection. Because donor CMV infection status was unknown, age-related changes in expanded clonotypes were potentially confounded. Observed TCR beta diversity correlated strongly with the percentage of naive T cells measured by flow cytometry. Bulk unsorted PBMC profiling prevented conclusive comparison of naive and antigen-experienced compartments. Observed TCR beta diversity per million T cells fell roughly linearly with age, and a significant reduction was already apparent by age around 40.

The germline V gene sets CDR1 to SQVTM and CDR2 to ANQGSEA. V lost 1 base and J lost 8 bases; the stretch between them is 12 bases long. From the cysteine through the phenylalanine, the CDR3 covers 13 amino acids. CDR3 DNA only is kept here, 39 bases in frame from base 1. There are many counts of this clonotype. Which antigen it targets is not known. Qualities for individual bases were not recorded, and no much larger clone is one base off. Donors were a few dozen systemically healthy Caucasian individuals from Russia aged roughly 6 to 100 years. Roughly 9 milliliters of peripheral blood were drawn from each donor into EDTA-treated Vacutainer tubes. PBMCs were isolated by Ficoll-Paque density-gradient centrifugation, with at least 7 million obtained per sample. Trizol reagent was used to extract total RNA from PBMCs, with at least 6 micrograms per sample. For every donor, an aliquot of PBMCs went through flow cytometry to measure the percentages of naive CD45RAhigh/CD27high T cells.

Preparation of the library involved 5' RACE. TCRdb lists the instrument as Illumina HiSeq 2500. A second about 7 to 12 cycle PCR used a sample-barcoded 5' primer and a J-beta primer mix. Each TCR beta cDNA molecule received a unique molecular identifier from a template-switch 5' adaptor carrying 12 random nucleotides. At least 2.5 million CDR3-containing paired-end reads were obtained from each sample. First-strand cDNA synthesis was performed from all RNA using the Mint cDNA synthesis kit, with priming by a TRBC-specific oligonucleotide. Following uracil-DNA glycosylase treatment, all cDNA underwent a first 18-cycle PCR with the universal primers M1SS and BC2_uni_R. The study's processing was this. Normalization of each sample was performed by random selection of 1 million high-quality reads, each carrying a distinct molecular identifier. Reads sharing molecular identifiers were discarded rather than binned into consensus sequences. CDR3 identification, clonotype clustering and error correction used MiTCR with a Q25 quality threshold and the strictest error-elimination algorithm. A nonparametric unseen species model using Euler transformation provided a lower-bound estimate of total TCR beta diversity. In TCRdb, the public reads were trimmed at Q25 with fastp and aligned with MiXCR, with productive beta chains retained. Each record represents a unique CDR3 protein, reported with the most common genes and DNA among its rows. These V and J calls derive from TCRdb rather than the authors' analysis. The sample contains about 1.5 million distinct CDR3 sequences, roughly 43% of them found a single time. Jointly, the top ten make up about 4% of the sample.

This TCR derives from a woman aged 18-29 years in good health. The sequenced sample consisted of blood. The V gene is TRBV29-1 and the J gene is TRBJ2-1; TRBD1 is a weak D gene call, 5 bases matching. This receptor has the CDR3 CSVEGVRDDEQFF. Read as DNA, the sequence is TGCAGCGTTGAAGGGGTCAGGGATGATGAGCAGTTCTTC.